Listed below are T cell receptor beta chains from one sample, sequenced in a study of cytomegalovirus exposure and HLA in healthy donors. The data were produced by immunoSEQ multiplex PCR, yet TCRdb's version contains in-frame clones alone and is incomplete. The sample has 20,000 to 30,000 clones; roughly 79% are singletons. Specimen: PBMCs. The receptors derive from a male donor in good health and CMV-seronegative. The conserved cysteine and the conserved F or W are not part of the CDR3 here. Each record gives: J gene, clone size, V gene, D gene, CDR3 protein. The D gene is left open where the match is weak. Rows may omit the clone size; those that give it use once, few, many or a size class.

J gene: TRBJ2-7; clone size: .; V gene: TRBV28; D gene: .; CDR3 protein: ASSEGNGEQY
J gene: TRBJ2-7; clone size: .; V gene: TRBV6-5; D gene: .; CDR3 protein: ASSYSPSPYEQY
J gene: TRBJ2-1; clone size: .; V gene: TRBV18; D gene: TRBD2; CDR3 protein: ASSPFSGGNFNEQF
J gene: TRBJ2-5; clone size: .; V gene: TRBV4-2; D gene: TRBD2; CDR3 protein: ASSQGTSGRWETQY
J gene: TRBJ2-7; clone size: .; V gene: TRBV6-1; D gene: TRBD2; CDR3 protein: ASRVGLAGPYEQY
J gene: TRBJ2-3; clone size: once; V gene: TRBV28; D gene: TRBD1; CDR3 protein: ASSYRGDTQY
J gene: TRBJ1-5; clone size: .; V gene: TRBV4-2; D gene: .; CDR3 protein: ASSQDIQGLANQPQH
J gene: TRBJ2-1; clone size: .; V gene: TRBV7-9; D gene: .; CDR3 protein: ASSLSVYNEQF
J gene: TRBJ2-7; clone size: .; V gene: TRBV5-4; D gene: TRBD1; CDR3 protein: ASSPLGTGSFYEQY
J gene: TRBJ1-5; clone size: .; V gene: TRBV28; D gene: .; CDR3 protein: ASGRLDQPQH
J gene: TRBJ2-1; clone size: .; V gene: TRBV4-2; D gene: .; CDR3 protein: ASSQDLSEYNEQF
J gene: TRBJ1-1; clone size: once; V gene: TRBV30; D gene: .; CDR3 protein: AWSVVYRLNTEAF
J gene: TRBJ2-7; clone size: .; V gene: TRBV7-9; D gene: TRBD2; CDR3 protein: ASSSRDGGGGYEQY
J gene: TRBJ2-3; clone size: .; V gene: TRBV28; D gene: TRBD2; CDR3 protein: ASSTRTSGMPDTQY
J gene: TRBJ2-5; clone size: .; V gene: TRBV15; D gene: TRBD2; CDR3 protein: ATSSWTSGNTQETQY
J gene: TRBJ1-4; clone size: .; V gene: TRBV11-2; D gene: .; CDR3 protein: ASSLRTGMSGEKLF
J gene: TRBJ1-4; clone size: .; V gene: TRBV28; D gene: TRBD1; CDR3 protein: ASTYQGAFFDNEKLF
J gene: TRBJ2-7; clone size: .; V gene: TRBV28; D gene: TRBD2; CDR3 protein: ASSLAGVSYEQY
J gene: TRBJ2-1; clone size: few; V gene: TRBV28; D gene: TRBD2; CDR3 protein: ASSLLGSGGPFNEQF
J gene: TRBJ2-5; clone size: .; V gene: TRBV2; D gene: TRBD2; CDR3 protein: ASSELAGEETQY
J gene: TRBJ2-2; clone size: .; V gene: TRBV7-3; D gene: .; CDR3 protein: ASRYNTGELF
J gene: TRBJ2-1; clone size: .; V gene: TRBV2; D gene: TRBD1; CDR3 protein: ASSVSQGLNEQF
J gene: TRBJ1-1; clone size: .; V gene: TRBV11-2; D gene: TRBD1; CDR3 protein: ASSRGSTGGSEAF
J gene: TRBJ2-1; clone size: .; V gene: TRBV7-9; D gene: TRBD2; CDR3 protein: ASSPLREDNEQF
J gene: TRBJ1-2; clone size: once; V gene: TRBV29-1; D gene: .; CDR3 protein: SVDGRGYGYT
J gene: TRBJ1-1; clone size: few; V gene: TRBV5-8; D gene: .; CDR3 protein: ASSLNTEAF
J gene: TRBJ1-2; clone size: .; V gene: TRBV7-9; D gene: .; CDR3 protein: ASSGQTNYGYT
J gene: TRBJ2-3; clone size: .; V gene: TRBV10-3; D gene: TRBD1; CDR3 protein: AIRDDRGGTDTQY
J gene: .; clone size: .; V gene: TRBV30; D gene: TRBD2; CDR3 protein: AWSLTSGPYEQY
J gene: TRBJ2-7; clone size: .; V gene: TRBV5-4; D gene: TRBD2; CDR3 protein: ASSLGGSAYEQY
J gene: TRBJ1-1; clone size: .; V gene: TRBV28; D gene: .; CDR3 protein: ASRPPRGTEAF
J gene: TRBJ2-5; clone size: once; V gene: TRBV2; D gene: TRBD1; CDR3 protein: ASRRQGTGVGQETQY
J gene: .; clone size: .; V gene: TRBV9; D gene: .; CDR3 protein: ASSVGGNPSYEQY
J gene: TRBJ1-1; clone size: .; V gene: TRBV6-6; D gene: TRBD1; CDR3 protein: ASSMSGGSSTEAF
J gene: TRBJ1-3; clone size: .; V gene: TRBV6-6; D gene: .; CDR3 protein: ASSYSWTDTGNTIY
J gene: TRBJ2-7; clone size: .; V gene: TRBV27; D gene: .; CDR3 protein: ASSGQGNTYEQY
J gene: TRBJ1-6; clone size: .; V gene: TRBV29-1; D gene: TRBD1; CDR3 protein: SADRDDNSPLH
J gene: TRBJ1-4; clone size: .; V gene: TRBV5-1; D gene: .; CDR3 protein: ASSSGEREKLF
J gene: TRBJ2-2; clone size: few; V gene: TRBV6-5; D gene: TRBD1; CDR3 protein: ASSYRPGTGTGELF
J gene: TRBJ1-3; clone size: .; V gene: TRBV7-9; D gene: TRBD1; CDR3 protein: SSSLFGQGRGNTIY
J gene: TRBJ2-5; clone size: .; V gene: TRBV5-1; D gene: .; CDR3 protein: ASSLERAETQY
J gene: .; clone size: .; V gene: TRBV7-9; D gene: TRBD1; CDR3 protein: ASSSDWTGSYEQY
J gene: TRBJ1-5; clone size: .; V gene: TRBV19; D gene: TRBD1; CDR3 protein: ASRVTGGTNQPQH
J gene: TRBJ2-3; clone size: .; V gene: TRBV4-1; D gene: TRBD2; CDR3 protein: ASSQGPTSGYTDTQY
J gene: TRBJ2-3; clone size: .; V gene: TRBV28; D gene: .; CDR3 protein: ATRGADTQY